A selection of T cell receptor beta chains follows, all from one sample in a study of blood T cell repertoires in COVID-19. The protocol was immunoSEQ multiplex PCR, while the TCRdb copy is restricted to in-frame clones and leaves out a portion. The data hold approximately 250,000 clones, with about 87% observed a single time. Sequenced: peripheral blood. These receptors all stem from an older woman with COVID-19, enrolled during active disease. CDR3s include the opening cysteine and the closing phenylalanine or tryptophan. D genes are given only for firm matches.

d_call,v_call,cdr3_aa
-,TRBV30,CAWSPSGRGGTEAFF
-,TRBV3-1/TRBV3-2,CASSQDSRVGQPQHF
-,TRBV10-3,CAIRGVAGDQPQHF
TRBD1,TRBV7-3,CASRLTGGARYEQFF
-,TRBV6-5,CASTSGIPPDTQYF
-,TRBV6-5,CASREGNWNTEAFF
-,TRBV5-4,CASSLAEERFF
TRBD2,TRBV4-1,CASGRLAGEDTQYF
TRBD1,TRBV6-6,CASSSDSGTGADTQYF
-,TRBV28,CASSLFLQVAYEQYF
TRBD1,TRBV6-6,CASRPGTGNQPQHF
-,TRBV11-2,CASSLDAGNFYEQYF
-,TRBV11-1,CASSSEMGNSPLHF
-,TRBV3-1/TRBV3-2,CASSQGQLSYGYTF
TRBD1,TRBV11-3,CASSLGQGEGEKLFF
TRBD2,TRBV27,CASRGLAGGWANTGELFF
TRBD2,TRBV10-3,CAISEGVSGEADTQYF
TRBD2,TRBV7-8,CASSLATLGREYTGELFF
TRBD1,TRBV3-1/TRBV3-2,CASSPTGTGPGETQYF
-,TRBV4-2,CASSQDRRNNSPLHF
TRBD1,TRBV14,CASSATGANTEAFF
TRBD1,TRBV5-1,CASRRDRGLNTEAFF
TRBD2,TRBV27,CASSLRTSGRPRGETQYF
TRBD1,TRBV29-1,CSVGRQGAGELFF
-,TRBV7-2,CASSLRWGPQNTEAFF
TRBD1,TRBV15,CATSRDSGTGSLYGYTF
-,TRBV3-1/TRBV3-2,CASRGDLGQAFF
-,TRBV3-1/TRBV3-2,CASSQDPKSARGKSGEQFF
TRBD2,TRBV3-1/TRBV3-2,CASSQTSGGTDTQYF
TRBD1,TRBV6-6,CASSRTGFNQPQHF
-,TRBV6-5,CASSYFGGDQPQHF
-,TRBV7-6,CASSLGGQGSGEQYF
-,TRBV7-3,CASSFGNLGDTQYF
-,TRBV7-3,CASSSRTSETQYF
TRBD1,TRBV7-8,CASSLALGGAYEQYF
-,TRBV6-2/TRBV6-3,CASSTVYGYTF
-,TRBV7-8,CASSANTGKYGYTF
-,TRBV5-1,CASSRGFGGNTIYF
TRBD1,TRBV24-1,CATSDTGQGGYGYTF
-,TRBV9,CASSPRIEGTNEKLFF
-,TRBV30,CAWSWQGRMFF
TRBD1,TRBV30,CAWSVPPTGDNYGYTF
TRBD2,TRBV7-8,CASSRGTSGREFVYEQYF
-,TRBV6-2/TRBV6-3,CASSKRVRTGELFF
-,TRBV7-9,CASSLALEGGSTEAFF
-,TRBV4-1,CASSLAGPMGTQYF
TRBD1,TRBV7-9,CASSFPYPGQGSGPYGYTF
-,TRBV6-5,CASSRTEISYEQYF
TRBD2,TRBV19,CASSEAGEFTDTQYF
-,TRBV18,CASSLTVSTGNTIYF
TRBD2,TRBV7-3,CASSLYPGTSQSEQYF
TRBD2,TRBV6-1,CASSAGLASSSYEQYF
-,TRBV28,CASGGGWSEKLFF
-,TRBV13,CASSFGGSGNTIYF
TRBD1,TRBV2,CASSENRGQGANVLTF